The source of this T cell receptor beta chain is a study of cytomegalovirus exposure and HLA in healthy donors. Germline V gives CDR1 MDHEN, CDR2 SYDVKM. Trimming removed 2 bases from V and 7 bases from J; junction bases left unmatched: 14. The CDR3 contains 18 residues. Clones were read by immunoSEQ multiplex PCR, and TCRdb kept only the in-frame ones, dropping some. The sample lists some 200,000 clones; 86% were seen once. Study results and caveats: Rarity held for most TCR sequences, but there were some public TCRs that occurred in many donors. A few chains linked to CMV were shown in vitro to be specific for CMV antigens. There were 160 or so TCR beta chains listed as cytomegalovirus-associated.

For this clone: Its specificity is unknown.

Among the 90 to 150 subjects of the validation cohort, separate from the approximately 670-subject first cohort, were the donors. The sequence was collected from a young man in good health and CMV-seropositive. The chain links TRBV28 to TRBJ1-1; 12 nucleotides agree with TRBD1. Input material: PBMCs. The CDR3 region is CASSLARGDRGRWVEAFF. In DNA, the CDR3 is TGTGCCAGCAGTTTAGCAAGGGGGGACAGGGGGCGCTGGGTTGAAGCTTTCTTT.